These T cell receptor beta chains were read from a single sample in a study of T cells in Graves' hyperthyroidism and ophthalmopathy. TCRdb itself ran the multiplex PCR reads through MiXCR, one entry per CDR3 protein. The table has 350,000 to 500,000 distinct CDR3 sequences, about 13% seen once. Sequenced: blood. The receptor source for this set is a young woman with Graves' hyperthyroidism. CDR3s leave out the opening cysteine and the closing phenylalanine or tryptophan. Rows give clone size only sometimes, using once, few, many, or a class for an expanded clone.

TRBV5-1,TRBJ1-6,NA,ASSSEADSPLH
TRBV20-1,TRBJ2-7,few,SAPRDRGPSYEQY
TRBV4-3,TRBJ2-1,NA,ASSVTGTGSIEQF
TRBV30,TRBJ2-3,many,AWVAGHVTDTQY
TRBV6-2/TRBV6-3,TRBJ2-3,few,ASSRQGARDTQY
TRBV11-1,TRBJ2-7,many,ASSLESRLLVYEQY
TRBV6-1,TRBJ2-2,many,ATQGDTGELF
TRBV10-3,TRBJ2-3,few,ATWTPSTDTQY
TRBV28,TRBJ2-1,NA,ASSLSGQPTYNEQF
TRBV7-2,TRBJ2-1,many,ASSALAVYNEQF
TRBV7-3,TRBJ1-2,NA,ASSLNQGDGYT
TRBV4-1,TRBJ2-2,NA,ASSQGPNTGELF
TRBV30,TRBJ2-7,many,AWTRDRSYEQY
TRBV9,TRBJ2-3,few,ASSAGPNPPREQY
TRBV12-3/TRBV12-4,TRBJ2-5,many,ASRQTSGQETQY
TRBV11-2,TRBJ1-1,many,ASIHTALNTEAF
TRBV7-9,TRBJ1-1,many,ASSYLVGGNTEAF
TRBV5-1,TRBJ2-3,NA,ASSLGVRSGISTDTQY
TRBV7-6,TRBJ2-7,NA,ASSLRDRDHEQY
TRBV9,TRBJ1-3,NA,ASSPTRDNGDTIY
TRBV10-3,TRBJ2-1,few,ATLTGTSVRGSYNEQF
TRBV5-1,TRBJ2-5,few,ASSPRGAGETQY
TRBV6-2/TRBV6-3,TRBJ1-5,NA,ASSSGRLPYQPQH
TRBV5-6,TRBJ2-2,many,ASSLGAGVNTGELF
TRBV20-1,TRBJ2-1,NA,SAPQGSSYNEQF
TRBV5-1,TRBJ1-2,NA,ASSFKGNLLLAHYGYT
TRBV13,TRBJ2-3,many,ASSAQGSDTQY
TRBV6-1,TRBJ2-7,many,ASSATRVYEQY
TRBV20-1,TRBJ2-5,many,SARDEGGGETQY
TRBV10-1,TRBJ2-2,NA,ASSEAGRGGTGELF
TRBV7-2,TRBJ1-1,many,ASSIHPNTEAF
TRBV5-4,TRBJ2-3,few,ASSSKGLLTDTQY
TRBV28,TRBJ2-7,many,ASRRQGYYEQY
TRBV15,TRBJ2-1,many,ATSRGKGPAFNEQF
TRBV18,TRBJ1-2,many,ASSSLQGAVDYGYT
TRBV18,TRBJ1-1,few,ASPPGSPEAF
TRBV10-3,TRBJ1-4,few,AIRDREGEKLF
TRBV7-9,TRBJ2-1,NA,ASSLGSLAGDYNEQF
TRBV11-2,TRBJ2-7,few,ASSGGGRIREQY
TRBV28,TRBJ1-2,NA,ASSTARRQGYNYGYT
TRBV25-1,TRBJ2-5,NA,ASSLAGNSVQETQY
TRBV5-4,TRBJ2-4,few,ASSWGGQGGKNIQY
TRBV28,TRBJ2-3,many,ASSLSSSTQY
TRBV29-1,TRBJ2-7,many,SVAPGTAYEQY
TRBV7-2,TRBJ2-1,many,ASSPVGDSYNEQF
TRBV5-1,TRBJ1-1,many,ASSSRPNEAF
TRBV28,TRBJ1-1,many,ASRSPGLGAF
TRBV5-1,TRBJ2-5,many,ASSLGLAGGIPTETQY
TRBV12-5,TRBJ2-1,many,ASGPIPGLAGGHNEQF
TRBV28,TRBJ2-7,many,ASSFPGSSYEQY
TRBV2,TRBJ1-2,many,ASSTQGQGYGYT
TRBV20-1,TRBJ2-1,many,SAPKVSGGRYNEQF
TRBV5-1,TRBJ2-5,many,ASSLTGIETQY
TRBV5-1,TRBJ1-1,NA,ASRAAGDIEAF
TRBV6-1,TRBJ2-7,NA,ASSEFNGQFYEQY
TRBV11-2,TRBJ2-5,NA,ASSTGLADQETQY
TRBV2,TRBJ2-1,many,ASTGTSGRIGYYNEQF
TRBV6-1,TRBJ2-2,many,ASSYADRTGELF